A selection of T cell receptor beta chains follows, all from one sample in a study of blood T cell repertoires in COVID-19. Sequenced by immunoSEQ multiplex PCR; TCRdb stores in-frame clones only, minus some. The sample lists about 200,000 clones; 88% were seen once. Sample: peripheral blood. These receptors were collected from a man in his forties or fifties with active or convalescent COVID-19. CDR3s include the opening cysteine and the closing phenylalanine or tryptophan. The order of the fields is CDR3 length, J gene, V gene, clone size, D gene, CDR3 protein, CDR3 DNA. D genes are given only for firm matches. Clone size is stated in some rows and not others, as once, few, many or a class when expanded.

cdr3_length: 14
j_call: TRBJ1-1
v_call: TRBV7-8
clone_size: .
d_call: .
cdr3_aa: CASSGGPGKTEAFF
cdr3_nt: TGTGCCAGCAGCGGCGGGCCCGGGAAGACTGAAGCTTTCTTT

cdr3_length: 14
j_call: TRBJ1-1
v_call: TRBV2
clone_size: .
d_call: TRBD1
cdr3_aa: CASSRQGVVTEAFF
cdr3_nt: TGTGCCAGCAGCCGACAGGGGGTGGTCACTGAAGCTTTCTTT

cdr3_length: 14
j_call: TRBJ1-2
v_call: TRBV28
clone_size: .
d_call: .
cdr3_aa: CASSPAQGNYGYTF
cdr3_nt: TGTGCCAGCAGTCCGGCCCAGGGAAACTATGGCTACACCTTC

cdr3_length: 14
j_call: TRBJ2-7
v_call: TRBV27
clone_size: .
d_call: TRBD1
cdr3_aa: CASSIRDRDYEQYF
cdr3_nt: TGTGCCAGCAGTATCCGGGACAGGGACTACGAGCAGTACTTC

cdr3_length: 16
j_call: TRBJ2-1
v_call: TRBV6-1
clone_size: .
d_call: .
cdr3_aa: CASSEREGVRYHEQFF
cdr3_nt: TGTGCCAGCAGTGAACGTGAGGGAGTTAGATACCATGAGCAGTTCTTC

cdr3_length: 15
j_call: TRBJ1-1
v_call: TRBV3-1/TRBV3-2
clone_size: .
d_call: .
cdr3_aa: CASSPKTDTRSEAFF
cdr3_nt: TGTGCCAGCAGCCCAAAAACAGACACCCGATCTGAAGCTTTCTTT

cdr3_length: 13
j_call: TRBJ2-1
v_call: TRBV27
clone_size: .
d_call: .
cdr3_aa: CASSPDTYNEQFF
cdr3_nt: TGTGCCAGCAGCCCCGACACCTACAATGAGCAGTTCTTC

cdr3_length: 15
j_call: TRBJ2-7
v_call: TRBV27
clone_size: once
d_call: TRBD2
cdr3_aa: CASTVAAGGLYEQYF
cdr3_nt: TGTGCCAGCACCGTAGCGGCGGGAGGGCTCTACGAGCAGTACTTC

cdr3_length: 14
j_call: TRBJ2-7
v_call: TRBV2
clone_size: once
d_call: TRBD1
cdr3_aa: CASTRDRGRYEQYF
cdr3_nt: TGTGCCAGCACCCGGGACAGGGGGAGGTACGAGCAGTACTTC

cdr3_length: 16
j_call: TRBJ2-2
v_call: TRBV6-2/TRBV6-3
clone_size: .
d_call: .
cdr3_aa: CASSYPGERDTGELFF
cdr3_nt: TGTGCCAGCAGTTACCCGGGGGAGCGCGACACCGGGGAGCTGTTTTTT

cdr3_length: 13
j_call: TRBJ2-3
v_call: TRBV29-1
clone_size: .
d_call: .
cdr3_aa: CSVVAGSTDTQYF
cdr3_nt: TGCAGCGTTGTAGCTGGGAGCACAGATACGCAGTATTTT

cdr3_length: 16
j_call: TRBJ2-1
v_call: TRBV28
clone_size: .
d_call: TRBD2
cdr3_aa: CASSRTSGRPYNEQFF
cdr3_nt: TGTGCCAGCAGCAGGACTAGCGGGAGGCCATACAATGAGCAGTTCTTC

cdr3_length: 12
j_call: TRBJ2-1
v_call: TRBV19
clone_size: .
d_call: .
cdr3_aa: CASNSPSDEQFF
cdr3_nt: TGTGCCAGTAACTCCCCTAGCGATGAGCAGTTCTTC

cdr3_length: 15
j_call: TRBJ1-2
v_call: TRBV6-4
clone_size: .
d_call: TRBD1
cdr3_aa: CASSDRDRGNYGYTF
cdr3_nt: TGTGCCAGCAGTGACCGGGACAGGGGAAACTATGGCTACACCTTC

cdr3_length: 15
j_call: TRBJ2-7
v_call: TRBV19
clone_size: .
d_call: TRBD2
cdr3_aa: CASSIDLASGYEQYF
cdr3_nt: TGTGCCAGTAGTATAGATCTGGCTAGCGGCTACGAGCAGTACTTC

cdr3_length: 14
j_call: TRBJ2-1
v_call: TRBV10-3
clone_size: once
d_call: .
cdr3_aa: CAIGELGGAYEQFF
cdr3_nt: TGTGCCATCGGGGAGCTGGGGGGGGCATATGAGCAGTTCTTC

cdr3_length: 16
j_call: TRBJ2-1
v_call: TRBV28
clone_size: .
d_call: .
cdr3_aa: CASRTLDSRAYNEQFF
cdr3_nt: TGTGCCAGCAGGACCCTCGACAGCCGGGCCTACAATGAGCAGTTCTTC

cdr3_length: 13
j_call: TRBJ1-1
v_call: TRBV2
clone_size: .
d_call: .
cdr3_aa: CASSRQGGTEAFF
cdr3_nt: TGTGCCAGCAGTCGGCAGGGCGGCACTGAAGCTTTCTTT

cdr3_length: 12
j_call: TRBJ1-4
v_call: TRBV7-9
clone_size: .
d_call: .
cdr3_aa: CASSLPYEILFF
cdr3_nt: TGTGCCAGCAGCTTACCCTATGAGATACTGTTTTTT

cdr3_length: 12
j_call: TRBJ1-2
v_call: TRBV21-1
clone_size: .
d_call: .
cdr3_aa: CASYGSSIFSTF
cdr3_nt: TGTGCCAGCTACGGGTCATCTATTTTCTCCACCTTC

cdr3_length: 14
j_call: TRBJ1-3
v_call: TRBV18
clone_size: .
d_call: TRBD1
cdr3_aa: CASSQQGAGNTIYF
cdr3_nt: TGTGCCAGCTCACAACAGGGGGCTGGAAACACCATATATTTT

cdr3_length: 15
j_call: TRBJ2-2
v_call: TRBV19
clone_size: .
d_call: TRBD2
cdr3_aa: CASSVSGRAAGELFF
cdr3_nt: TGTGCCAGTAGTGTTAGCGGGAGGGCCGCCGGGGAGCTGTTTTTT

cdr3_length: 16
j_call: TRBJ2-2
v_call: TRBV3-1/TRBV3-2
clone_size: .
d_call: TRBD1
cdr3_aa: CASSRATGGNTGELFF
cdr3_nt: TGTGCCAGCAGCCGGGCGACAGGGGGCAACACCGGGGAGCTGTTTTTT

cdr3_length: 13
j_call: TRBJ1-2
v_call: TRBV2
clone_size: .
d_call: TRBD1
cdr3_aa: CASSAGQNYGYTF
cdr3_nt: TGTGCCAGCAGCGCGGGACAGAACTATGGCTACACCTTC

cdr3_length: 15
j_call: TRBJ1-5
v_call: TRBV27
clone_size: .
d_call: TRBD1
cdr3_aa: CASSPGDRGKQPQHF
cdr3_nt: TGTGCCAGCAGTCCTGGGGACAGGGGTAAGCAGCCCCAGCATTTT

cdr3_length: 19
j_call: TRBJ2-1
v_call: TRBV30
clone_size: .
d_call: TRBD2
cdr3_aa: CAWTQGSGGFRSSYNEQFF
cdr3_nt: TGTGCCTGGACCCAAGGTAGCGGGGGGTTCAGAAGCTCCTACAATGAGCAGTTCTTC

cdr3_length: 14
j_call: TRBJ2-1
v_call: TRBV6-4
clone_size: .
d_call: .
cdr3_aa: CASSDSWDSRRLFF
cdr3_nt: TGTGCCAGCAGTGACTCGTGGGACTCCCGCCGTTTGTTCTTC

cdr3_length: 13
j_call: TRBJ1-1
v_call: TRBV2
clone_size: .
d_call: .
cdr3_aa: CAVSRRENTEAFF
cdr3_nt: TGTGCCGTAAGTAGACGGGAGAACACTGAAGCTTTCTTT

cdr3_length: 14
j_call: TRBJ2-7
v_call: TRBV3-1/TRBV3-2
clone_size: .
d_call: .
cdr3_aa: CASSLSTATYEQYF
cdr3_nt: TGTGCCAGCAGCCTCTCGACAGCCACCTACGAGCAGTACTTC

cdr3_length: 14
j_call: TRBJ2-7
v_call: TRBV28
clone_size: .
d_call: .
cdr3_aa: CASSLPDTHYEQYF
cdr3_nt: TGTGCCAGCAGTTTACCCGACACACACTACGAGCAGTACTTC

cdr3_length: 14
j_call: TRBJ1-5
v_call: TRBV6-5
clone_size: .
d_call: TRBD1
cdr3_aa: CASSGTGPNQPQHF
cdr3_nt: TGTGCCAGCAGCGGGACAGGGCCCAATCAGCCCCAGCATTTT

cdr3_length: 13
j_call: TRBJ1-1
v_call: TRBV18
clone_size: .
d_call: .
cdr3_aa: CASSPPGAGEAFF
cdr3_nt: TGTGCCAGCTCACCACCGGGGGCCGGTGAAGCTTTCTTT

cdr3_length: 12
j_call: TRBJ2-7
v_call: TRBV3-1/TRBV3-2
clone_size: .
d_call: .
cdr3_aa: CASSYSGYEQYF
cdr3_nt: TGTGCCAGCAGCTACTCGGGGTACGAGCAGTACTTC

cdr3_length: 12
j_call: TRBJ2-5
v_call: TRBV7-8
clone_size: .
d_call: .
cdr3_aa: CASSWEKETQYF
cdr3_nt: TGTGCCAGCAGCTGGGAGAAAGAGACCCAGTACTTC

cdr3_length: 14
j_call: TRBJ2-7
v_call: TRBV27
clone_size: .
d_call: .
cdr3_aa: CASSLYSNPYEQYF
cdr3_nt: TGTGCCAGCAGTCTCTACAGTAACCCCTACGAGCAGTACTTC

cdr3_length: 14
j_call: TRBJ1-1
v_call: TRBV13
clone_size: .
d_call: TRBD1
cdr3_aa: CASSPRGRRTEAFF
cdr3_nt: TGTGCCAGCAGCCCCAGGGGGCGTCGAACTGAAGCTTTCTTT

cdr3_length: 12
j_call: TRBJ2-5
v_call: TRBV29-1
clone_size: .
d_call: .
cdr3_aa: CSLLGGGETQYF
cdr3_nt: TGCAGCCTGCTTGGGGGCGGAGAGACCCAGTACTTC

cdr3_length: 15
j_call: TRBJ1-2
v_call: TRBV7-6
clone_size: .
d_call: TRBD1
cdr3_aa: CASSYINRGAYGYTF
cdr3_nt: TGTGCCAGCAGTTACATTAACAGGGGGGCCTATGGCTACACCTTC

cdr3_length: 15
j_call: TRBJ2-1
v_call: TRBV29-1
clone_size: .
d_call: TRBD1
cdr3_aa: CSVRGPGQVMNEQFF
cdr3_nt: TGCAGCGTCCGAGGACCGGGACAGGTAATGAATGAGCAGTTCTTC

cdr3_length: 16
j_call: TRBJ1-2
v_call: TRBV4-3
clone_size: .
d_call: .
cdr3_aa: CASSQDSGRGRGGYTF
cdr3_nt: TGCGCCAGCAGCCAAGATTCGGGCAGGGGAAGGGGAGGCTACACCTTC

cdr3_length: 14
j_call: TRBJ1-3
v_call: TRBV10-3
clone_size: .
d_call: TRBD1
cdr3_aa: CAISGTGGGNTIYF
cdr3_nt: TGTGCCATCAGTGGGACAGGGGGCGGAAACACCATATATTTT

cdr3_length: 16
j_call: TRBJ1-2
v_call: TRBV28
clone_size: .
d_call: .
cdr3_aa: CASSLPGEGQTYGYTF
cdr3_nt: TGTGCCAGCAGTTTACCCGGGGAGGGTCAAACCTATGGCTACACCTTC